The 20 T cell receptor beta chains given below trace back to one sample, sequenced in a study of blood T cell repertoires in COVID-19. The table came from immunoSEQ multiplex PCR; TCRdb's copy has only in-frame clones and leaves some out. The table has 150,000 or so clones, about 92% seen once; the top ten hold about 2%. The source material was peripheral blood. These receptors all stem from a woman aged 55 to 70 with COVID-19, enrolled during active disease.

The chain couples TRBV4-1 to TRBJ1-5; D not resolved. V was pared by 0 bases and J by 4 bases, with 13 bases between. Germline assignment: CDR1 MGHRA and CDR2 YSYEKL. This CDR3 comprises 16 residues. The CDR3 sequence is CASSQDHVSENQPQHF. CDR3 coding DNA: TGCGCCAGCAGCCAAGATCATGTGTCAGAAAATCAGCCCCAGCATTTT.

V gene TRBV5-1 combines with J gene TRBJ1-1, with 12 bases identical to TRBD1. The V segment lost 4 bases and the J segment 10 bases; nucleotides outside the gene matches: 8. This CDR3 comprises 14 residues. CDR1 and CDR2 (germline): SGHRS, YFSETQ. The CDR3 sequence is CASSIQGQGAAAFF. The CDR3 coding sequence is TGCGCCAGCAGCATTCAGGGACAGGGGGCAGCAGCTTTCTTT.

CDR3 sequence reads: CASSETGGFGGYTF. The CDR3 DNA follows: TGTGCCAGTAGTGAGACAGGAGGTTTCGGGGGCTACACCTTC. The gene calls are TRBV19 and TRBJ1-2; possible D gene TRBD1, 6 bases. Germline V gene lookup returns CDR1 LNHDA and CDR2 SQIVND (reference sequence). There are 14 residues in the CDR3. V lost 5 bases to trimming and J lost 8 bases, with 18 bases between them.

This clone was counted only a few times. This chain links TRBV5-4 with TRBJ2-2; D gene ambiguous. Per the germline V gene, CDR1 is SGHNT and CDR2 is YYREEE (reference sequence). Trimming took off 0 bases at V and 7 bases at J, with 10 bases between the two ends. This CDR3 spans 14 amino acids. CDR3 sequence: CASSLVQEGGELFF. The DNA for the CDR3 is TGTGCCAGCAGCTTGGTGCAGGAAGGCGGGGAGCTGTTTTTT.

This chain connects TRBV19 to TRBJ1-1; D perhaps matches TRBD1 (6 bases). CDR3 length: 16 residues. The V gene lost 5 bases and the J gene lost 0 bases, with 16 bases spanning the gap. Per the germline V gene, CDR1 is LNHDA and CDR2 is SQIVND (reference sequence). The CDR3 coding sequence is TGTGCCAGTAGTTCCGGGACAAGGATTATGAACACTGAAGCTTTCTTT. Translated, it gives CASSSGTRIMNTEAFF.

The V gene is TRBV19, the J gene TRBJ1-5, with 7 bases that match TRBD1. Germline-derived CDR1 and CDR2 are LNHDA and SQIVND (reference sequence). This CDR3 has 15 residues. V trimming: 9 bases; J trimming: 0 bases; junction bases outside the gene matches: 8. The CDR3 here is CASHTGVYSNQPQHF. The CDR3 DNA reads TGTGCCAGCCACACAGGGGTTTATAGCAATCAGCCCCAGCATTTT.

The chain employs TRBV10-3 and TRBJ1-2, with 9 bases fitting TRBD1. Germline CDR1 and CDR2: ENHRY and SYGVKD. The CDR3 spans 16 residues. Germline trimming cut 5 bases from V and 4 bases from J; bases unmatched to any gene: 11. The CDR3 region is CAISREGQGRVYGYTF. CDR3 coding DNA: TGTGCCATCAGTAGAGAGGGACAGGGAAGAGTCTATGGCTACACCTTC.

The rearrangement joins TRBV5-1 to TRBJ2-1; 7 bases line up with TRBD2. CDR1 and CDR2 from the germline V gene are SGHRS and YFSETQ. V shed 0 bases and J 6 bases; nucleotides not matched to a gene: 9. The CDR3 sequence is 16 residues long. CDR3 in amino acids: CASSLAWLAEGNEQFF. CDR3 sequence (DNA): TGCGCCAGCAGCTTGGCCTGGCTAGCGGAGGGCAATGAGCAGTTCTTC.

The chain carries TRBV7-2 and TRBJ1-2; 10 bases match TRBD1. Looked up from germline, CDR1 is SGHTA and CDR2 is FQGNSA. The CDR3 runs to 14 residues. Trimming took 5 bases from V and 7 from J; bases not matched to a gene: 7. The CDR3, as DNA: TGTGCCAGCAGCCCCGGGACAGGGGTGGGTGGCTACACCTTC. Translating it yields CASSPGTGVGGYTF.

The rearrangement links TRBV7-2 to TRBJ1-5, with D maybe TRBD1 (5 bases). This CDR3 has 16 residues. The ends were cut back, 1 base at V and 6 bases at J, with 16 bases in the middle. CDR1 and CDR2 (germline): SGHTA, FQGNSA. As DNA, the CDR3 is TGTGCCAGCAGCTTAGACCTAGGGGTGCGGGGTCAGCCCCAGCATTTT. It specifies CASSLDLGVRGQPQHF.

The chain couples TRBV9 to TRBJ1-1; tentative D call: TRBD1 (6 bases). The ends were cut back, 2 bases at V and 6 bases at J, with 17 bases in the middle. There are 15 residues in the CDR3. Germline CDR1 is SGDLS and CDR2 is YYNGEE. CDR3 coding DNA: TGTGCCAGCAGCGTCCGACAGGACGCGATGGCTGAAGCTTTCTTT. It encodes CASSVRQDAMAEAFF.

This sequence joins TRBV3-1 (or the pseudogene TRBV3-2) and TRBJ2-3; 8 nucleotides line up with TRBD2. After removal of 3 bases from V and 2 bases from J, the junction contained 13 bases not matched to a gene. CDR3 length: 18 amino acids. In germline, CDR1 is LGHDT, CDR2 YNNKEL (reference sequence). The CDR3 DNA reads TGTGCCAGCAGCCACTCGAACGGACTAGCCCTTATCACAGATACGCAGTATTTT. Protein: CASSHSNGLALITDTQYF.

This rearrangement joins TRBV5-1 to TRBJ2-1; TRBD2 aligns across 10 bases. The V and J ends lost 6 bases and 5 bases, in that order; junction bases with no gene match: 8. CDR3 length equals 15 residues. Germline assignment: CDR1 SGHRS and CDR2 YFSETQ. The CDR3 nucleotides are TGCGCCAGCAACAGCGGGGGGGCCATGCACAATGAGCAGTTCTTC. It translates to CASNSGGAMHNEQFF.

The chain uses TRBV4-2 and TRBJ1-4; D ambiguous. This CDR3 comprises 15 residues. The V gene lost 5 bases and the J gene lost 0 bases, with 10 bases spanning the gap. Germline values: CDR1 LGHNA, CDR2 YNFKEQ. The CDR3 region has the DNA TGTGCCAGCAGCATCCGGGGAGCAACTAATGAAAAACTGTTTTTT. It encodes CASSIRGATNEKLFF.

V is TRBV7-2 and J is TRBJ1-1; 7 nucleotides line up with TRBD1. J gave up 3 bases and V 3 bases, and 7 bases lay outside the gene matches. Germline CDR1 and CDR2: SGHTA and FQGNSA. The CDR3 has 15 amino acids. The CDR3 DNA reads TGTGCCAGCAGCTTCACAGGGGCCAGAGACACTGAAGCTTTCTTT. Its protein is CASSFTGARDTEAFF. The full variable domain, rest sourced from reference TRBV7-2 and TRBJ1-1, is GAGVSQSPSNKVTEKGKDVELRCDPISGHTALYWYRQSLGQGLEFLIYFQGNSAPDKSGLPSDRFSAERTGGSVSTLTIQRTQQEDSAVYLCASSFTGARDTEAFFGQGTRLTVV.

The chain joins TRBV5-4 to TRBJ1-3, with D possibly being TRBD1 (6 bases). Looked up from germline, CDR1 is SGHNT and CDR2 is YYREEE (reference sequence). V was clipped by 0 bases and J by 0 bases, with 10 bases between them. The CDR3 is made up of 16 amino acids. The CDR3 region is CASSLAGDLSGNTIYF. The CDR3 DNA reads as TGTGCCAGCAGCTTGGCAGGGGACCTCTCTGGAAACACCATATATTTT.

This rearrangement joins TRBV9 to TRBJ1-6; maybe TRBD1 (5 bases). The CDR3 runs 14 residues. Germline V gene lookup returns CDR1 SGDLS and CDR2 YYNGEE. The germline V and J ends were trimmed by 0 bases and 8 bases, with 9 bases remaining between them. Here the CDR3 reads CASSVAGGDSPLHF. As DNA, the CDR3 is TGTGCCAGCAGCGTAGCCGGGGGTGATTCACCCCTCCACTTT.

This chain connects TRBV5-1 to TRBJ1-5, with TRBD1 matching over 8 bases. The CDR3 is 14 residues long. V gave up 4 bases and J gave up 5 bases; unmatched junction bases: 5. Germline V CDR1 and CDR2: SGHRS, YFSETQ. This chain's CDR3 is CASSPGTGDQPQHF. The CDR3 DNA is TGCGCCAGCAGCCCCGGGACAGGCGATCAGCCCCAGCATTTT.

The J gene is TRBJ1-1, the V gene TRBV19; 8 positions agree with TRBD1. The V gene's germline CDR1 is LNHDA and CDR2 SQIVND (reference sequence). The CDR3 runs 14 residues. With 5 bases clipped from V and 5 bases from J, the junction kept 7 bases outside the gene matches. The CDR3 sequence: CASSQQGVGTEAFF. The DNA of the CDR3 is TGTGCCAGTAGTCAACAGGGGGTCGGGACTGAAGCTTTCTTT.

This chain joins TRBV19 and TRBJ1-3, with a tentative D call TRBD1 (6 bases). The germline CDR1 and CDR2 sequences are LNHDA and SQIVND (reference sequence). This CDR3 spans 15 amino acids. V was pared by 4 bases and J by 2 bases, with 12 bases between. The CDR3 DNA is TGTGCCAGTAGTAATCCAGGGGCTACTGGAAACACCATATATTTT. Translated: CASSNPGATGNTIYF.